This T cell receptor (beta chain) was sequenced during a study of blood T cell repertoires in COVID-19. On the study more broadly: There were acute and convalescent COVID-19 samples, and they came from the United States, Italy and Spain. T cells, B-cell-depleted T cells, or PBMCs provided the cDNA or gDNA that served as material.

V lost 5 bases, J lost 4 bases, and 9 bases lay in between. The CDR3 length is 13 residues. Profiling relied on immunoSEQ multiplex PCR, and the TCRdb table lists in-frame clones only, not all of them. The sample lists 150,000 to 200,000 clones, approximately 90% occurring once. This sequence was found in a human donor in a cohort sampled during active COVID-19. The sequencing sample was made of peripheral blood. The V call is TRBV12-3 or TRBV12-4, the J call TRBJ1-5; the D gene is possibly TRBD1 (5 bases). The CDR3, as DNA: TGTGCCAGCAGTCCCTCAGGGAATCAGCCCCAGCATTTT. Translated, it gives CASSPSGNQPQHF.